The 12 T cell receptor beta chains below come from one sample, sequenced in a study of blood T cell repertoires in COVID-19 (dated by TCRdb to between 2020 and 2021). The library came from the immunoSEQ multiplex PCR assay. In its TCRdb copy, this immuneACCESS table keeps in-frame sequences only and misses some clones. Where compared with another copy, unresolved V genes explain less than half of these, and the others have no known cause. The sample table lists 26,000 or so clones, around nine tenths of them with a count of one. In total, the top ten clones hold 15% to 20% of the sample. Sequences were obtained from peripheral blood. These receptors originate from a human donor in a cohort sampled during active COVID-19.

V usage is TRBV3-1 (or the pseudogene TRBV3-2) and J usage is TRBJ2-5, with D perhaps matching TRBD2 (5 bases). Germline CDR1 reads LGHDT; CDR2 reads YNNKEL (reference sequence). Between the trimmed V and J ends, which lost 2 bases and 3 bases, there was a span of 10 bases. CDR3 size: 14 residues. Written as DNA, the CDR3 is TGTGCCAGCAGCCAATGGCGGGCAAAAGAGACCCAGTACTTC. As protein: CASSQWRAKETQYF.

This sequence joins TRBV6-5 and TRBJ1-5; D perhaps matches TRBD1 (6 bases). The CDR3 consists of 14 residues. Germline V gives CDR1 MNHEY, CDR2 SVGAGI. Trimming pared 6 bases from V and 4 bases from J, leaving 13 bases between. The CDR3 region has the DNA TGTGCCAGCAGGCCCGGGACAACTAATCAGCCCCAGCATTTT. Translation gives CASRPGTTNQPQHF.

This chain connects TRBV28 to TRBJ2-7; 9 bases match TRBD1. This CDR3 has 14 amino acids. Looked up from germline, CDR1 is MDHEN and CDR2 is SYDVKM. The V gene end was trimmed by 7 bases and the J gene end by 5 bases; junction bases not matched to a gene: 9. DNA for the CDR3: TGTGCCAGCACCCCGATCGGACAGGGGAACGAGCAGTACTTC. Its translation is CASTPIGQGNEQYF.

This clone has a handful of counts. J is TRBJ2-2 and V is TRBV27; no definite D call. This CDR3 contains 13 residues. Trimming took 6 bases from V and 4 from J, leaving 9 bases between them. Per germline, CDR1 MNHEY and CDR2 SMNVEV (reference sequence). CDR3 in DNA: TGTGCCAGCAGCTCCCACGGCACCGGGGAGCTGTTTTTT. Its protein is CASSSHGTGELFF.

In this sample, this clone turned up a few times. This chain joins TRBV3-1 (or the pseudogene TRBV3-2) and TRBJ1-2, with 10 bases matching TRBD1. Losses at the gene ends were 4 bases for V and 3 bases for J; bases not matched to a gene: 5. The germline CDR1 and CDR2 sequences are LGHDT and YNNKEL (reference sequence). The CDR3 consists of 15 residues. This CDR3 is CASSPRDRGDYGYTF. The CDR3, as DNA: TGTGCCAGCAGCCCACGGGACAGGGGAGACTATGGCTACACCTTC.

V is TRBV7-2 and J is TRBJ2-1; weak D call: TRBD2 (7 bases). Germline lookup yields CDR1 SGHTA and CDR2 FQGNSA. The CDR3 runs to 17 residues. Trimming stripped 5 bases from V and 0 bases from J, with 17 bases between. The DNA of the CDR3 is TGTGCCAGCAGCCCCTATTCGGGGGGCCCCTCCTACAATGAGCAGTTCTTC. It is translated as CASSPYSGGPSYNEQFF.

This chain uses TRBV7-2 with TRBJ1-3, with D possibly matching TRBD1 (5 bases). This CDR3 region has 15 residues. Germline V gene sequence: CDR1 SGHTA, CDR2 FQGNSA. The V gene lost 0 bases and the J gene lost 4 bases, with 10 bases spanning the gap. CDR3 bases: TGTGCCAGCAGCTTAGCGGCAGGGCCGGGAAACACCATATATTTT. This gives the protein CASSLAAGPGNTIYF.

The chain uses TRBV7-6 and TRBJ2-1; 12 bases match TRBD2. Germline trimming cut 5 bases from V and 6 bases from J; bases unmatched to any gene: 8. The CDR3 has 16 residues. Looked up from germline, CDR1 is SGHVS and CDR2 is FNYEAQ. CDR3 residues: CASSQRLAGVGNEQFF. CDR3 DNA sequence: TGTGCCAGCAGCCAGAGACTAGCGGGAGTTGGCAATGAGCAGTTCTTC.

The CDR3 sequence: CSAGATPRYTF. DNA for the CDR3: TGCAGTGCTGGGGCCACCCCGCGCTACACCTTC. The chain carries TRBV20-1 and TRBJ1-2, with D maybe TRBD1 (5 bases). Trimming removed 5 bases from V and 9 bases from J, with 13 bases in between. The CDR3 length is 11 residues. Germline-derived CDR1 and CDR2 are DFQATT and SNEGSKA (reference sequence).

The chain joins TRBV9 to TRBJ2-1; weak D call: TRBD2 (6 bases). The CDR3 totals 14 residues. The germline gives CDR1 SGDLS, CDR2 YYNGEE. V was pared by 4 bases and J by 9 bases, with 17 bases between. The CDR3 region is CASSPWGGVSEQFF. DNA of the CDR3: TGTGCCAGCAGCCCATGGGGCGGGGTGAGTGAGCAGTTCTTC.

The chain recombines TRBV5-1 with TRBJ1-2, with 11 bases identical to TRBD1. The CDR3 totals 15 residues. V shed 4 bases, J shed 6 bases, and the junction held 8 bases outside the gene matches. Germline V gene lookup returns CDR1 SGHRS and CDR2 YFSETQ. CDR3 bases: TGCGCCAGCAGCCATCAAGGGGACAGGGGGGATGGCTACACCTTC. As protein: CASSHQGDRGDGYTF.

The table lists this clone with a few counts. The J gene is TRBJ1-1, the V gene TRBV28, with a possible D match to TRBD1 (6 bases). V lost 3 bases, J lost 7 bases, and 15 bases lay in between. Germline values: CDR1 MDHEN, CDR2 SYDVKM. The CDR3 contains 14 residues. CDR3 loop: CASSFLTGRFEAFF. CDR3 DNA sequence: TGTGCCAGCAGTTTCTTAACAGGGCGCTTTGAAGCTTTCTTT. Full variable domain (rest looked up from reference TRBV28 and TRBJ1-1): DVKVTQSSRYLVKRTGEKVFLECVQDMDHENMFWYRQDPGLGLRLIYFSYDVKMKEKGDIPEGYSVSREKKERFSLILESASTNQTSMYLCASSFLTGRFEAFFGQGTRLTVV.